The rows below give T cell receptor beta chains drawn from one sample of a study of blood T cells in healthy people across ages. TCRdb re-called the 5' RACE reads through MiXCR, storing one row per CDR3 protein. The sample has hundreds of thousands of distinct CDR3 sequences; under 65% are singletons. The sequencing sample was made of blood. These TCRs come from a man aged 60 to 75 in good health. Each CDR3 is given with its conserved first and last residue. A D gene is named only where the DNA matches it firmly. For some rows the clone size is stated as once, few or many, or as a class when expanded; others skip it.

TRBJ2-7	TRBD1	once	TRBV20-1	TGCAGTGCTAAAACGACAGGGGGCGAGCAGTACTTC	CSAKTTGGEQYF
TRBJ2-5	TRBD2	NA	TRBV20-1	TGCAGTGCTAGAGTACGGGGACTAGCTTACAATGAGCAGTACTTC	CSARVRGLAYNEQYF
TRBJ2-5	TRBD2	NA	TRBV20-1	TGCAGTGCTAGAGGACTAGCGGGGGGACTACAAGAGACCCAGTACTTC	CSARGLAGGLQETQYF
TRBJ1-1	TRBD1	NA	TRBV10-3	TGTGCCTCCCAGGGAGGGGGCCAGGGCACTGAAGCTTTCTTT	CASQGGGQGTEAFF
TRBJ2-5	NA	NA	TRBV14	TGTGCCAGCAGCCAGGATTGGCAAGAGACCCGGTACTTC	CASSQDWQETRYF
TRBJ2-7	NA	NA	TRBV6-1	TGTGCCAGCATAGATAGCTACGAGCAGTACTTC	CASIDSYEQYF
TRBJ1-6	NA	NA	TRBV29-1	TGCAGCGTTGCACAGTTCAGGGATTCACCCCTCCACTTT	CSVAQFRDSPLHF
TRBJ2-3	NA	NA	TRBV29-1	TGCAGCGTCCACGGGGGGCTCACAGATACGCAGTATTTT	CSVHGGLTDTQYF
TRBJ2-3	NA	NA	TRBV24-1	TGTGCCACCAGTAGGGAGAACACAGATACGCAGTATTTT	CATSRENTDTQYF
TRBJ2-7	TRBD2	NA	TRBV10-3	TGTGCTAGCGGGGGGTACTCCTACGAGCAGTACTTC	CASGGYSYEQYF
TRBJ2-3	TRBD2	NA	TRBV7-2	TGTGCCAGCAGCTTAGAGCTAGCGGGGGGGCCTAGCACAGATACGCAGTATTTT	CASSLELAGGPSTDTQYF
TRBJ2-7	NA	many	TRBV7-2	TGTGCCAGCAGCTTGAACAGGGCCTACGAGCAGTACTTC	CASSLNRAYEQYF
TRBJ2-6	TRBD1	NA	TRBV27	TGTGCCAGTCAACAGGGGCCCGGGGCCAACGTCCTGACTTTC	CASQQGPGANVLTF
TRBJ2-1	TRBD2	NA	TRBV5-1	TGCGCCAGCAGCCTCGGGACTAGCGGGGCACGAGAGCAGTTCTTC	CASSLGTSGAREQFF